This T cell receptor (beta chain) came from a study of PD-1 blockade in classical Hodgkin lymphoma (dated by TCRdb to about 2020). Describing the broader study: Nivolumab dosing was 3 mg/kg intravenously every 2 weeks, continuing until either disease progression or unacceptable toxicity. A peripheral blood immune signature of response to PD-1 blockade in classical Hodgkin lymphoma was defined using TCR beta sequencing and CyTOF.

Taken with the paper, the label for time point translates to: cycle 1 day 1 (C1D1), immediately before nivolumab initiation. All trial patients had relapsed after autologous stem cell transplantation, with cohorts A, B and C differing in prior brentuximab vedotin exposure. The trial cohort comprised fewer than 65 patients with relapsed/refractory classical Hodgkin lymphoma whose best overall responses were complete response, partial response or progressive disease. In the multi-cohort phase II CheckMate 205 trial, trial patients received single-agent nivolumab. An independent review committee assessed best overall response by applying the 2007 International Working Group response criteria. Trial PBMCs were collected immediately before nivolumab initiation (C1D1) and during therapy at cycle 2 day 1 and cycle 4 day 1. Peripheral blood was collected in 8 mL Vacutainer Cell Preparation Tubes, from which PBMCs were isolated by centrifugation and then cryopreserved.

Broad study findings and their caveats: Newly diagnosed patients were reported to have lower baseline TCR diversity than healthy donors, and relapsed/refractory patients were reported to have lower baseline TCR diversity still. Trial patients achieving complete response had baseline diversity similar to newly diagnosed patients, whereas partial responders and progressors had significantly lower diversity. CD4+ but not CD8+ TCR diversity rose significantly by C4D1 (p=0.0027 vs p=0.16), most apparent in complete responders (p=0.02). The study covered only a single clinical trial cohort, and the causes of the repertoire differences, possibly disease activity or prior therapy, were still not defined. Patients starting nivolumab less than 1 year after ASCT had lower diversity and were excluded from later analyses to avoid confounding by immune reconstitution.

Genomic DNA was extracted with the Qiagen DNeasy kit from unsorted PBMCs and from negatively selected CD4+ and CD8+ fractions. TCR beta CDR3 regions were subjected to amplification by immunoSEQ multiplex PCR with primers that anneal to V and J segments. A synthetic immune receptor repertoire was used to minimize amplification bias, and remaining bias was computationally removed after sequencing. The study's processing was this. Repertoire diversity was quantified as the Shannon entropy index using custom Python scripts. Unsorted, CD4+ and CD8+ repertoires were analyzed separately, except for combined analyses in which CD4+ and CD8+ sequences were merged in silico. Clonal expansion was defined as at least a 2-fold frequency increase after treatment relative to C1D1, with a pseudocount of 0.5 for undetected baseline clones. Singleton clones were defined as clones with 0 or 1 copy at C1D1, and non-singleton clones were defined as clones with 2 or more copies. Clones expanded in unsorted samples were labelled as CD4+, CD8+ or unknown by matching protein sequences in sorted samples from the same patient. Wilcoxon tests were applied to paired samples to test diversity changes from C1D1 to C4D1. In TCRdb, the immuneACCESS table is reduced to in-frame sequences with V and J assigned. These tables do not hold every clone; where another copy was compared, an unresolved V gene accounts for under half, and the others remain unexplained. V, J and clone size are taken as reported in that table, and D and trimming were inferred from the DNA itself. Counted in this sample were 30,000 to 35,000 clones; 65% to 90% of them appeared once. The ten top clones hold more than 30% of the sample.

Comments on this clone: The antigen it binds to is not known. There are no base qualities to consult, and no much larger clone falls within one base.

Germline trimming amounts to 1 base on V and 8 bases on J, with 13 as the count of junction bases outside the gene matches. Including the terminal cysteine and phenylalanine, the CDR3 comprises 16 residues. This entry keeps only the CDR3 DNA: 48 bases, framed from base 1. CDR1 is given as SSHAT and CDR2 as FNYEAQ, both from the germline V gene (reference sequence). Sequences were derived from peripheral blood mononuclear cells (PBMCs), sampled at baseline. This sequence was found in a human donor with classical Hodgkin lymphoma. This chain joins TRBV7-7 to TRBJ2-5; TRBD1 fits 7 bases in the junction. CDR3 loop: CASSLEFGEGANTQYF. The sequenced DNA is TGTGCCAGCAGCTTAGAATTCGGTGAGGGGGCGAATACCCAGTACTTC.